These 29 T cell receptor beta chains share one sample of origin, sequenced in a study of CD8 T cells in Susac syndrome. cDNA came from roughly 0.53 to 1 ug RNA primed by random hexamers. TCRdb called the immunoSEQ multiplex PCR reads again in MiXCR, with one record for every CDR3 protein. The data show 180,000 or so distinct CDR3 sequences, about 93% seen once. Material: CD4+ T cells from PBMCs. The receptors originated from a human donor with Susac syndrome.

The chain employs TRBV29-1 and TRBJ2-6; TRBD2 aligns across 12 bases. Trimming removed 7 bases from V and 13 bases from J; junction bases left unmatched: 17. The CDR3 sequence is 16 residues long. In germline, CDR1 is SQVTM, CDR2 ANQGSEA. CDR3 amino acids: CSAHIVGLAGTGVLTF. For the CDR3, the DNA is TGCAGCGCCCACATCGTTGGACTAGCGGGGACTGGGGTCCTGACTTTC. The variable domain in full, with the rest retrieved from reference TRBV29-1 and TRBJ2-6, is SAVISQKPSRDICQRGTSLTIQCQVDSQVTMMFWYRQQPGQSLTLIATANQGSEATYESGFVIDKFPISRPNLTFSTLTVSNMSPEDSSIYLCSAHIVGLAGTGVLTFGAGSRLTVL.

CDR3 coding DNA: TGCAGCGTTGAACCGCTTTCCGGAGTCAAAAACATTCAGTACTTC. Protein: CSVEPLSGVKNIQYF. The genes are TRBV29-1 and TRBJ2-4, with D uncertain. V was clipped by 2 bases and J by 3 bases, with 14 bases between them. The CDR3 spans 15 residues. Looked up from germline, CDR1 is SQVTM and CDR2 is ANQGSEA.

The rearrangement joins TRBV29-1 to TRBJ1-2; 7 bases fit TRBD1. CDR3 length equals 12 residues. Germline CDR1 reads SQVTM; CDR2 reads ANQGSEA. V was clipped by 4 bases and J by 8 bases; unmatched bases: 7. The CDR3 nucleotides are TGCAGCGTTGCCGGCAGGGGGAGCGGCTACACCTTC. It yields the protein CSVAGRGSGYTF.

This rearrangement joins TRBV19 to TRBJ1-4; D call uncertain. Trimming pared 7 bases from V and 6 bases from J, leaving 12 bases between. Looked up from germline, CDR1 is LNHDA and CDR2 is SQIVND (reference sequence). The CDR3 is 13 amino acids. CDR3 in amino acids: CASTTPLDEKLFF. The CDR3 nucleotides read TGTGCCAGTACCACCCCGTTGGATGAAAAACTGTTTTTT.

J is TRBJ1-1 and V is TRBV3-1; D is ambiguous. The CDR3 is 14 amino acids. CDR1 and CDR2 from the germline V gene are LGHDT and YNNKEL (reference sequence). Trimming removed 2 bases at V and 2 bases at J, with 9 bases between. This CDR3 reads CASSQFKENTEAFF. In DNA, the CDR3 is TGTGCCAGCAGCCAATTCAAGGAAAACACTGAAGCTTTCTTT.

This clonotype was counted once. J is TRBJ2-7 and V is TRBV7-2, with D possibly matching TRBD2 (6 bases). This CDR3 spans 11 amino acids. V lost 4 bases to trimming and J lost 9 bases, with 10 bases between them. The germline V gene has CDR1 SGHTA and CDR2 FQGNSA. The CDR3 DNA sequence: TGTGCCAGCAGCTCGGGGGTAGGGCAGTACTTC. Protein product: CASSSGVGQYF. The variable domain in full, with the rest retrieved from reference TRBV7-2 and TRBJ2-7, is GAGVSQSPSNKVTEKGKDVELRCDPISGHTALYWYRQSLGQGLEFLIYFQGNSAPDKSGLPSDRFSAERTGGSVSTLTIQRTQQEDSAVYLCASSSGVGQYFGPGTRLTVT.

The chain employs TRBV5-1 and TRBJ2-7, with a possible D match to TRBD2 (6 bases). The V end lost 1 base, the J end lost 4 bases, and 15 bases lay between the germline ends. From germline, CDR1 is SGHRS and CDR2 YFSETQ. The CDR3 has 15 amino acids. The CDR3 DNA is TGCGCCAGCAGCTTGTCGACTAGTAACCCTTACGAGCAGTACTTC. Translating it yields CASSLSTSNPYEQYF.

The chain recombines TRBV6-1 with TRBJ2-5, with TRBD2 matching 7 bases. V was pared by 5 bases and J by 0 bases, with 6 bases of the junction left unmatched. In germline, CDR1 is MNHNS, CDR2 SASEGT. The CDR3 consists of 15 residues. CDR3 amino acids: CASSSRLAYQETQYF. DNA for the CDR3: TGTGCCAGCAGTTCCCGACTAGCTTACCAAGAGACCCAGTACTTC.

This chain connects TRBV29-1 to TRBJ2-6; D possibly uses TRBD1 or TRBD2 (5 bases each). Germline V gene lookup returns CDR1 SQVTM and CDR2 ANQGSEA. The CDR3 consists of 16 residues. Trimming cost V 4 bases and J 3 bases, with 16 bases left between them. The CDR3, as DNA: TGCAGCGTTGCCCCCGGAAGGGGAGATGGGGCCAACGTCCTGACTTTC. Its translation: CSVAPGRGDGANVLTF.

This clonotype is a singleton in its sample. The chain is built from TRBV11-2 and TRBJ1-6; no reliable D call. The CDR3 extends over 13 amino acids. V was shortened by 3 bases and J by 10 bases, with 10 bases between the two germline ends. Germline loops: CDR1 SGHAT, CDR2 FQNNGV. The CDR3 protein is CASSLVLGSPLHF. DNA for the CDR3: TGTGCCAGCAGCTTGGTACTAGGATCACCCCTCCACTTT.

The count of this clonotype is one. The gene calls are TRBV20-1 and TRBJ2-7; 7 nucleotides align to TRBD2. CDR3 size: 13 residues. The junction had 11 bases not matched to a gene; V was cut back by 3 bases and J by 9 bases. In germline, CDR1 is DFQATT, CDR2 SNEGSKA (reference sequence). The CDR3 coding sequence is TGCAGTGCTAGTGAGGGGACTACCCTCGGGCAGTACTTC. Protein: CSASEGTTLGQYF.

Only a few counts were recorded for this clonotype. This chain connects TRBV20-1 to TRBJ1-5, with D perhaps TRBD1 (5 bases). Between the trimmed V and J ends, which lost 3 bases and 2 bases, there was a span of 11 bases. CDR1 and CDR2 from the germline V gene are DFQATT and SNEGSKA (reference sequence). The CDR3 is 14 amino acids. CDR3 sequence: CSARGGAGNQPQHF. The DNA of the CDR3 is TGCAGTGCTAGGGGAGGGGCGGGCAATCAGCCCCAGCATTTT.

The chain combines TRBV20-1 with TRBJ2-1; TRBD1 matches at 7 bases. With V trimmed by 5 bases and J by 4 bases, 5 bases remained unmatched. Germline CDR1 reads DFQATT; CDR2 reads SNEGSKA (reference sequence). The CDR3 contains 13 residues. The CDR3 region is CSASDRAYNEQFF. In DNA form, the CDR3 reads TGCAGTGCTTCCGACAGGGCATACAATGAGCAGTTCTTC.

This clonotype has just one count. CDR3 residues: CSARRPLTEANQPQHF. For the CDR3, the DNA is TGCAGTGCTAGAAGGCCCCTCACAGAGGCCAATCAGCCCCAGCATTTT. The V and J genes are TRBV20-1 and TRBJ1-5; D unclear. V lost 2 bases and J 3 bases, leaving 17 bases between the germline ends. The CDR3 runs to 16 residues. Germline CDR1 reads DFQATT; CDR2 reads SNEGSKA (reference sequence).

The chain has TRBV5-6 and TRBJ1-2; 11 bases align to TRBD1. CDR1 and CDR2 (germline): SGHDT, YYEEEE. V lost 2 bases to trimming and J lost 3 bases; unmatched junction nucleotides: 18. The CDR3 length is 20 residues. The CDR3 DNA is TGTGCCAGCAGCTTCTTGGCGCTAGGACAGGGGGCGGAAAAGGACTATGGCTACACCTTC. Amino acids: CASSFLALGQGAEKDYGYTF.

J is TRBJ1-2 and V is TRBV5-1, with 11 bases fitting TRBD1. The V gene end was trimmed by 4 bases and the J gene end by 7 bases; junction bases not matched to a gene: 6. The germline V gene encodes CDR1 SGHRS and CDR2 YFSETQ. The CDR3 loop spans 14 amino acids. The CDR3 is CASSRGQGDGGYTF. In nucleotides, the CDR3 is TGCGCCAGCAGCCGGGGACAGGGGGATGGTGGCTACACCTTC.

This chain links TRBV4-1 with TRBJ1-2; 9 bases are shared with TRBD1. V shed 4 bases, J shed 4 bases, and the junction held 7 bases outside the gene matches. CDR1 and CDR2 from the germline V gene are MGHRA and YSYEKL. The CDR3 is 15 amino acids. As DNA, the CDR3 is TGCGCCAGCAGCCCCCTGACGGGACAGGGCTATGGCTACACCTTC. Its protein is CASSPLTGQGYGYTF.

The chain is built from TRBV3-1 and TRBJ2-1, with D possibly being TRBD2 (6 bases). V shed 0 bases and J shed 3 bases, with 12 bases lying between them. CDR3 length equals 16 residues. Germline values: CDR1 LGHDT, CDR2 YNNKEL (reference sequence). The chain's CDR3 is CASSQDPRGNYNEQFF. The CDR3 DNA follows: TGTGCCAGCAGCCAAGATCCGCGGGGAAACTACAATGAGCAGTTCTTC.

The V and J genes are TRBV5-6 and TRBJ2-1, with 9 bases matching TRBD2. Germline V lookup: CDR1 SGHDT, CDR2 YYEEEE. Losses at the gene ends were 0 bases for V and 8 bases for J; bases not matched to a gene: 9. The CDR3 length is 16 residues. CDR3 sequence reads: CASSLADGTSIYEQFF. The CDR3 DNA reads as TGTGCCAGCAGCTTGGCCGACGGGACTAGCATTTATGAGCAGTTCTTC.

The sample holds one count of this clonotype. This chain joins TRBV13 and TRBJ2-1; 7 positions match TRBD1. The CDR3 contains 15 residues. The V and J ends lost 10 bases and 9 bases, in that order; junction bases with no gene match: 18. Germline V gives CDR1 PRHDT, CDR2 FYEKMQ (reference sequence). Written as DNA, the CDR3 is TGTGCCACCTCGGAGACAGGGCATATTGTTAGTGAGCAGTTCTTC. Translation gives CATSETGHIVSEQFF.

The rearrangement uses TRBV19 and TRBJ2-5; D call uncertain. Germline CDR1 and CDR2: LNHDA and SQIVND (reference sequence). The V gene lost 3 bases and the J gene lost 4 bases, with 15 bases spanning the gap. CDR3 size: 15 residues. CDR3 protein: CASSIVAGPRETQYF. Here the CDR3 DNA reads TGTGCCAGTAGTATCGTCGCTGGGCCCAGAGAGACCCAGTACTTC.

The V gene is TRBV7-2, the J gene TRBJ1-2; D gene ambiguous. The germline gives CDR1 SGHTA, CDR2 FQGNSA. The CDR3 length is 12 residues. V lost 4 bases, J lost 7 bases, and 10 bases lay in between. Written as DNA, the CDR3 is TGTGCCAGCAGCTCTAGGTTCGGTGGCTACACCTTC. Translating it yields CASSSRFGGYTF. Using reference TRBV7-2 and TRBJ1-2 for the parts outside the CDR3, the full variable domain is GAGVSQSPSNKVTEKGKDVELRCDPISGHTALYWYRQSLGQGLEFLIYFQGNSAPDKSGLPSDRFSAERTGGSVSTLTIQRTQQEDSAVYLCASSSRFGGYTFGSGTRLTVV.

The rearrangement joins TRBV29-1 to TRBJ2-3, with a weak D call TRBD2 (5 bases). Germline values: CDR1 SQVTM, CDR2 ANQGSEA. V was clipped by 7 bases and J by 6 bases, with 20 bases between them. The CDR3 is 14 amino acids. CDR3 in DNA: TGCAGCGCATCCGCCAGCGGAGTACGTGATACGCAGTATTTT. It specifies CSASASGVRDTQYF.

The rearrangement uses TRBV18 and TRBJ2-4; no definite D call. V lost 1 base to trimming and J lost 0 bases, with 10 bases between them. The CDR3 extends over 16 amino acids. CDR1 is KGHSH, CDR2 LQKENI, per germline. The CDR3 is CASSPLVGKAKNIQYF. CDR3 nucleotide sequence: TGTGCCAGCTCACCACTGGTAGGGAAAGCCAAAAACATTCAGTACTTC. The full variable domain, with the rest looked up from reference TRBV18 and TRBJ2-4, is NAGVMQNPRHLVRRRGQEARLRCSPMKGHSHVYWYRQLPEEGLKFMVYLQKENIIDESGMPKERFSAEFPKEGPSILRIQQVVRGDSAAYFCASSPLVGKAKNIQYFGAGTRLSVL.

V gene TRBV30 combines with J gene TRBJ1-5; the D gene is possibly TRBD1 (5 bases). Germline V gene data show CDR1 as GTSNPN and CDR2 as SVGIG (reference sequence). CDR3 length: 15 amino acids. Trimming left V 0 bases short and J 3 bases short, with 12 bases between. The CDR3 reads CAWSVQGTLNQPQHF. Here the CDR3 DNA reads TGTGCCTGGAGTGTACAAGGGACCCTCAATCAGCCCCAGCATTTT.

This clonotype was counted once. V and J are TRBV18 and TRBJ1-1; 8 nucleotides match TRBD1. The CDR3 is 13 residues long. Germline loops: CDR1 KGHSH, CDR2 LQKENI. Trimming at V came to 3 bases and at J to 7 bases, leaving 4 bases not matched to a gene. CDR3 protein: CASSPSTGVEAFF. The CDR3 bases are TGTGCCAGCTCACCTTCGACAGGGGTTGAAGCTTTCTTT.

The CDR3 DNA reads as TGTGCCAGCAGCTTATGGGGACAGGGGCAATCCAACGTCCTGACTTTC. Residues: CASSLWGQGQSNVLTF. J is TRBJ2-6 and V is TRBV11-2; 10 nucleotides match TRBD1. Trimming cost V 2 bases and J 8 bases; bases outside gene matches: 6. The CDR3 is made up of 16 amino acids. From germline, CDR1 is SGHAT and CDR2 FQNNGV.

The gene calls are TRBV7-2 and TRBJ1-6; D gene ambiguous. This CDR3 spans 15 amino acids. The V and J ends lost 5 bases and 5 bases respectively, with 13 bases between them. Germline assignment: CDR1 SGHTA and CDR2 FQGNSA. CDR3 DNA sequence: TGTGCCAGCAGCCCAGGACCGCCTCATAATTCACCCCTCCACTTT. Translating it yields CASSPGPPHNSPLHF.

The rearrangement joins TRBV6-6 to TRBJ2-3; TRBD1 is a possible D gene (5 bases). This CDR3 region has 15 residues. Germline CDR1 is MNHNY and CDR2 is SVGAGI (reference sequence). V shed 2 bases and J shed 1 base, with 10 bases lying between them. CDR3 in amino acids: CASSYLQGRTDTQYF. Here the CDR3 DNA reads TGTGCCAGCAGTTACCTCCAGGGTCGCACAGATACGCAGTATTTT.